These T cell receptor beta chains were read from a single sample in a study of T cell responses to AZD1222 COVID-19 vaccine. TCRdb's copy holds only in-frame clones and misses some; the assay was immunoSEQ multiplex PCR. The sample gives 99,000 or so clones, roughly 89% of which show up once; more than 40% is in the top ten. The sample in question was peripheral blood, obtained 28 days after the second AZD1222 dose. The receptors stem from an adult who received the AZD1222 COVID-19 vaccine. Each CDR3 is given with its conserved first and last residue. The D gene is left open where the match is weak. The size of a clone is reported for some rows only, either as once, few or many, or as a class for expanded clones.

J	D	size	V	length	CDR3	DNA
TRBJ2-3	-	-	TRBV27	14	CASSQGGIIDTQYF	TGTGCCAGCAGTCAAGGGGGGATTATTGATACGCAGTATTTT
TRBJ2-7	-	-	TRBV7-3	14	CARMTAVAGYEQYF	TGTGCCAGAATGACAGCGGTTGCCGGCTACGAGCAGTACTTC
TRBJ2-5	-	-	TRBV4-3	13	CASSQDHRETQYF	TGCGCCAGCAGCCAAGATCATCGGGAGACCCAGTACTTC
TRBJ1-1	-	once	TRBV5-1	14	CASSLETANTEAFF	TGCGCCAGCAGCTTGGAGACAGCGAACACTGAAGCTTTCTTT
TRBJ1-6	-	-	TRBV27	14	CASSSTAPNSPLHF	TGTGCCAGCAGTTCGACAGCACCTAATTCACCCCTCCACTTT
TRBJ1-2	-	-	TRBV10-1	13	CASSRGVSYGYTF	TGCGCCAGCAGTCGAGGAGTCAGCTATGGCTACACCTTC
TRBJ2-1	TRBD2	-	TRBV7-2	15	CASSSTSGSFHEQFF	TGTGCCAGCAGCTCCACTAGCGGGAGTTTTCATGAGCAGTTCTTC
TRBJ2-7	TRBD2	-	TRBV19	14	CAALGTSESYEQYF	TGTGCCGCCCTAGGGACTAGCGAATCCTACGAGCAGTACTTC
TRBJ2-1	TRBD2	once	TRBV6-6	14	CASSDGGSYNEQFF	TGTGCCAGCAGCGACGGGGGGTCCTACAATGAGCAGTTCTTC
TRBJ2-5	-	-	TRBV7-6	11	CASTLEGTQYF	TGTGCCAGCACTCTTGAGGGGACCCAGTACTTC
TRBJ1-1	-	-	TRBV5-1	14	CASEFFGGGTEAFF	TGCGCCAGCGAGTTTTTTGGGGGAGGCACTGAAGCTTTCTTT
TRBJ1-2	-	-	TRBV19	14	CASSIGSFSYGYTF	TGTGCCAGTAGTATTGGCAGCTTTTCCTATGGCTACACCTTC
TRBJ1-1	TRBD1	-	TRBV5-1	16	CASTVSGTGQNTEAFF	TGCGCCAGCACCGTCTCGGGGACAGGGCAAAACACTGAAGCTTTCTTT
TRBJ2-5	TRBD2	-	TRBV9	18	CASSVRPSGMGTVETQYF	TGTGCCAGCAGCGTAAGGCCTAGCGGGATGGGGACGGTAGAGACCCAGTACTTC
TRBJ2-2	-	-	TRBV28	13	CASRVVVTGELFF	TGTGCCAGCAGAGTGGTGGTTACCGGGGAGCTGTTTTTT
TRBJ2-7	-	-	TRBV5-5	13	CASSLGGLYEQYF	TGTGCCAGCAGCCTGGGGGGTCTCTACGAGCAGTACTTC
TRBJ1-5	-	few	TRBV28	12	CASRYSNQPQHF	TGTGCCAGCCGTTATAGCAATCAGCCCCAGCATTTT
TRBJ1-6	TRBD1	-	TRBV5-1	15	CASSTWTGVGSPLHF	TGCGCCAGCAGTACCTGGACAGGGGTGGGGTCACCCCTCCACTTT
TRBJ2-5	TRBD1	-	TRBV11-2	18	CASSNPYTNRGKRETQYF	TGTGCCAGCAGCAACCCTTATACCAACAGGGGAAAACGAGAGACCCAGTACTTC
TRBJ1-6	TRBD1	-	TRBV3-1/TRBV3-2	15	CASSQRQGYNSPLHF	TGTGCCAGCAGCCAACGACAGGGATATAATTCACCCCTCCACTTT
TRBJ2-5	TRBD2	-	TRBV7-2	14	CASSFSGLQETQYF	TGTGCCAGCAGCTTTAGCGGGTTACAAGAGACCCAGTACTTC
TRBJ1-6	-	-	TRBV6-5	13	CASSYSNYRPLHF	TGTGCCAGCAGTTACTCGAATTATCGACCCCTCCACTTT
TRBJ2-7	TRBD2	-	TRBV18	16	CASSPPVGLAAYEQYF	TGTGCCAGCTCACCACCGGTCGGCCTAGCGGCTTACGAGCAGTACTTC
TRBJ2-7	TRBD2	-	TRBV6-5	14	CASSSGTSLYEQYF	TGTGCCAGCAGTTCTGGGACTAGTCTGTACGAGCAGTACTTC
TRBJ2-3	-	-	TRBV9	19	CASSVDTGGRSLVTDTQYF	TGTGCCAGCAGCGTAGATACTGGGGGACGGTCTCTCGTGACAGATACGCAGTATTTT
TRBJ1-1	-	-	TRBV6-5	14	CASSRGELNTEAFF	TGTGCCAGCAGCCGGGGAGAATTGAACACTGAAGCTTTCTTT